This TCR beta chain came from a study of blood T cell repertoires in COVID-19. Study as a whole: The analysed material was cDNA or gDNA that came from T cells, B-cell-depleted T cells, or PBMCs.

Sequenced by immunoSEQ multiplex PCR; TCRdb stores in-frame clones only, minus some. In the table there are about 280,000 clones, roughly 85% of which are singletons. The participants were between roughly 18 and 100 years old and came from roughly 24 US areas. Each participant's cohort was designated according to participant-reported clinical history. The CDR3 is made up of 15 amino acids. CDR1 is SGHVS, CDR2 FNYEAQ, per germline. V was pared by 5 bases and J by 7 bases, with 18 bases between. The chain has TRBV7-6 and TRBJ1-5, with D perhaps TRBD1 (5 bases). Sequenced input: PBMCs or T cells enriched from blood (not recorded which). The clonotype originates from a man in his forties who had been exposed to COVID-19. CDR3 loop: CASSIGSGGGQPQHF. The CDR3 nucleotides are TGTGCCAGCAGCATTGGGTCCGGGGGAGGGCAGCCCCAGCATTTT.